Reported below is one T cell receptor beta chain. This sample is part of a study of blood T cell repertoires in COVID-19. Study summary: Italy, Spain and the United States were the sources of the convalescent and acute COVID-19 samples. PBMCs, B-cell-depleted T cells, or T cells provided the cDNA or gDNA that made up the material.

The CDR3 contains 11 residues. Trimming stripped 3 bases from V and 7 bases from J, with 3 bases between. From germline, CDR1 is KGHDR and CDR2 SFDVKD. Authors' processing steps: Amplifying reference gene primers gave estimates of nucleated cell counts. Here immunoSEQ multiplex PCR was the method, and the copy in TCRdb shows in-frame clones only, minus some. V and J calls and clone size are those listed in that table; D and trimming were worked out from the DNA. The table has a few hundred thousand clones, about four fifths seen once; the top ten hold approximately 2%. This clonotype was sampled from a man aged 25 to 40 who had recovered from COVID-19. The source material was peripheral blood. This chain uses TRBV24-1 with TRBJ2-1; D gene ambiguous. The CDR3 reads CATSDHNEQFF. In DNA, the CDR3 is TGTGCCACCAGTGATCATAATGAGCAGTTCTTC.